This T cell receptor (beta chain) was sequenced for a study of blood T cell repertoires in COVID-19. Overall study context: Both acute and convalescent COVID-19 samples were obtained from the United States, Italy and Spain.

This study enrolled people aged 18 to 89 from about two dozen US geographic areas. The recovered donors of Cohort 3 showed two negative PCRs, clearance, or symptom resolution. The CDR3 spans 14 residues. The germline CDR1 and CDR2 sequences are MNHEY and SVGAGI. Unmatched junction bases numbered 5, after V lost 6 bases and J lost 4 bases. Using immunoSEQ multiplex PCR, the repertoire was profiled, and TCRdb retains in-frame clones only, with some absent. Of a few hundred thousand clones listed, roughly 84% are singletons. The chain carries TRBV6-5 and TRBJ1-1, with 10 bases aligning to TRBD1. The sequenced sample consisted of PBMCs or T cells enriched from blood (not recorded which). This TCR was sampled from a woman in her thirties who had recovered from COVID-19. CDR3 sequence reads: CASSRQGAGTEAFF. CDR3 DNA sequence: TGTGCCAGCAGCCGACAGGGGGCCGGCACTGAAGCTTTCTTT.